These 21 T cell receptor beta chains share one sample of origin, sequenced in a study of T cell responses to AZD1222 COVID-19 vaccine. Here immunoSEQ multiplex PCR was the method, and the copy in TCRdb shows in-frame clones only, minus some. In the table there are 110,000 or so clones, 85% to 90% of which are singletons. The material sequenced was peripheral blood, taken 28 days after the second AZD1222 dose. These receptors were taken from an adult who received the AZD1222 COVID-19 vaccine.

This clone was found a few times. This chain uses TRBV27 with TRBJ1-6; weak D call: TRBD1 (6 bases). CDR1 and CDR2 (germline): MNHEY, SMNVEV (reference sequence). This CDR3 has 13 amino acids. Trimming cost V 3 bases and J 14 bases, with 14 bases left between them. The chain's CDR3 is CASSFNDRQALHF. CDR3 in DNA: TGTGCCAGCAGTTTCAATGACAGGCAGGCCCTCCACTTT.

The V call is TRBV7-3, the J call TRBJ2-3, with TRBD1 matching over 7 bases. Germline V gene sequence: CDR1 SGHTA, CDR2 FQGTGA. The CDR3 covers 16 residues. The V and J ends lost 5 bases and 1 base, in that order; junction bases with no gene match: 9. The CDR3 loop is CASSGYRGLRTDTQYF. The CDR3 DNA sequence: TGTGCCAGCAGCGGATACAGGGGCTTACGCACAGATACGCAGTATTTT.

The chain carries TRBV5-5 and TRBJ1-1, with 7 bases that match TRBD1. This CDR3 is 13 amino acids long. V lost 4 bases and J lost 5; bases outside the gene matches: 5. The germline CDR1 and CDR2 sequences are SGHKS and YYEKEE (reference sequence). The CDR3 DNA sequence: TGTGCCAGCAGCAGTCAGGGGGATACTGAAGCTTTCTTT. This sequence encodes CASSSQGDTEAFF. The full variable domain, rest sourced from reference TRBV5-5 and TRBJ1-1, is DAGVTQSPTHLIKTRGQQVTLRCSPISGHKSVSWYQQVLGQGPQFIFQYYEKEERGRGNFPDRFSARQFPNYSSELNVNALLLGDSALYLCASSSQGDTEAFFGQGTRLTVV.

This chain uses TRBV10-3 with TRBJ2-3; 10 nucleotides agree with TRBD1. The CDR3 extends over 15 amino acids. Germline values: CDR1 ENHRY, CDR2 SYGVKD. J gave up 6 bases and V 4 bases, and 7 bases lay outside the gene matches. The CDR3 DNA reads as TGTGCCATCAGTGCTCGACAGGGGGCGCTGGATACGCAGTATTTT. This codes for CAISARQGALDTQYF.

This clone showed up just a few times. J is TRBJ2-7 and V is TRBV6-5; TRBD2 might be the D (7 bases). This CDR3 contains 14 residues. The V end was cut by 2 bases, the J end by 7 bases, with 15 bases between. Germline lookup yields CDR1 MNHEY and CDR2 SVGAGI. The DNA for the CDR3 is TGTGCCAGCAGTTACGGGGGCAGGGGAGGGGAGCAGTACTTC. Translating it yields CASSYGGRGGEQYF.

This rearrangement joins TRBV30 to TRBJ2-2, with 12 bases aligning to TRBD2. V lost 4 bases, J lost 3 bases, and 3 bases stayed unmatched. CDR3 length: 15 residues. Looked up from germline, CDR1 is GTSNPN and CDR2 is SVGIG (reference sequence). The CDR3 sequence is CAWNPSGRDTGELFF. The CDR3 DNA follows: TGTGCCTGGAATCCTAGCGGGAGGGACACCGGGGAGCTGTTTTTT. Complete variable domain (other parts from reference TRBV30 and TRBJ2-2): SQTIHQWPATLVQPVGSPLSLECTVEGTSNPNLYWYRQAAGRGLQLLFYSVGIGQISSEVPQNLSASRPQDRQFILSSKKLLLSDSGFYLCAWNPSGRDTGELFFGEGSRLTVL.

The rearrangement uses TRBV7-9 and TRBJ1-2; D call uncertain. The V and J ends lost 1 base and 7 bases respectively, with 13 bases between them. CDR1 is SEHNR and CDR2 is FQNEAQ in the germline V gene (reference sequence). This CDR3 spans 14 amino acids. CDR3 region: CASSLGGAGVGYTF. The CDR3 coding sequence is TGTGCCAGCAGCTTAGGAGGAGCTGGAGTTGGCTACACCTTC.

V and J are TRBV30 and TRBJ1-3; D remains ambiguous. The V gene's germline CDR1 is GTSNPN and CDR2 SVGIG (reference sequence). V was pared by 4 bases and J by 1 base, with 11 bases between. The CDR3 extends over 14 amino acids. The CDR3 nucleotides are TGTGCCTGGACCAACGGGGAGTCTGGAAACACCATATATTTT. Encoded protein: CAWTNGESGNTIYF.

V gene TRBV5-8 combines with J gene TRBJ2-1; 11 bases agree with TRBD2. V lost 1 base, J lost 1 base, and 4 bases stayed unmatched. Germline lookup yields CDR1 SGHTS and CDR2 YDEGEE. This CDR3 is 17 amino acids long. DNA of the CDR3: TGTGCCAGCAGCTTGACTAGCGGGAGCGGATCCTACAATGAGCAGTTCTTC. Translated: CASSLTSGSGSYNEQFF. The full variable domain, in which reference TRBV5-8 and TRBJ2-1 provide the parts outside the CDR3, is EAGVTQSPTHLIKTRGQQATLRCSPISGHTSVYWYQQALGLGLQFLLWYDEGEERNRGNFPPRFSGRQFPNYSSELNVNALELEDSALYLCASSLTSGSGSYNEQFFGPGTRLTVL.

The V call is TRBV10-2, the J call TRBJ1-1; D remains ambiguous. The CDR3 runs to 17 residues. Trimming removed 0 bases from V and 1 base from J, with 15 bases in between. Germline V gives CDR1 WSHSY, CDR2 SAAADI. DNA of the CDR3: TGCGCCAGCAGTGAGTCGAGGAGGCGGGTAACGAACACTGAAGCTTTCTTT. Translation gives CASSESRRRVTNTEAFF.

The chain employs TRBV18 and TRBJ2-6; D perhaps matches TRBD2 (6 bases). V lost 3 bases, J lost 1 base, and 10 bases lay in between. Per germline, CDR1 KGHSH and CDR2 LQKENI. The CDR3 consists of 16 residues. CDR3 DNA sequence: TGTGCCAGCTCACCCCCGGAGGGGTCTGGGGCCAACGTCCTGACTTTC. Amino acids: CASSPPEGSGANVLTF. The full variable domain, in which reference TRBV18 and TRBJ2-6 provide the parts outside the CDR3, is NAGVMQNPRHLVRRRGQEARLRCSPMKGHSHVYWYRQLPEEGLKFMVYLQKENIIDESGMPKERFSAEFPKEGPSILRIQQVVRGDSAAYFCASSPPEGSGANVLTFGAGSRLTVL.

V usage is TRBV5-4 and J usage is TRBJ2-7; D not resolved. There are 14 residues in the CDR3. Germline V gene data show CDR1 as SGHNT and CDR2 as YYREEE (reference sequence). Trimming pared 0 bases from V and 1 base from J, leaving 8 bases between. The CDR3 loop is CASSLGYSSYEQYF. DNA for the CDR3: TGTGCCAGCAGCTTGGGCTACAGTTCCTACGAGCAGTACTTC.

This clone has a handful of counts. V is TRBV14 and J is TRBJ1-1; D is undetermined. The germline CDR1 and CDR2 sequences are SGHDN and FVKESK. CDR3 length: 13 amino acids. V was trimmed by 2 bases and J by 11 bases, leaving 15 bases between them. The CDR3 nucleotides read TGTGCCAGCAGCCAACAAGAGGTCTCTCTGGCTTTCTTT. It translates to CASSQQEVSLAFF.

The V call is TRBV5-1, the J call TRBJ1-4; no definite D call. This CDR3 has 12 residues. V dropped 0 bases and J dropped 7 bases, with 4 bases sitting between them. Per germline, CDR1 SGHRS and CDR2 YFSETQ. CDR3 sequence: CASSLDFEKLFF. The CDR3 DNA follows: TGCGCCAGCAGCTTGGATTTTGAAAAACTGTTTTTT.

This sequence joins TRBV2 and TRBJ1-5; D gene unclear. V lost 6 bases, J lost 1 base, and 19 bases lay in between. The CDR3 is 17 residues long. The germline V gene encodes CDR1 SNHLY and CDR2 FYNNEI. CDR3 residues: CASRRSVARRSNQPQHF. In DNA, the CDR3 is TGTGCCAGCAGACGAAGCGTGGCGCGGAGAAGCAATCAGCCCCAGCATTTT.

The gene calls are TRBV2 and TRBJ1-2; 11 bases map to TRBD1. The CDR3 totals 14 residues. The junction had 10 bases not matched to a gene; V was cut back by 9 bases and J by 7 bases. Germline lookup yields CDR1 SNHLY and CDR2 FYNNEI. CDR3 sequence: CARRSGQGDFGYTF. The CDR3 DNA follows: TGTGCCAGAAGGTCGGGACAGGGGGATTTTGGCTACACCTTC.

The chain carries TRBV2 and TRBJ2-2; D gene ambiguous. Germline V gene lookup returns CDR1 SNHLY and CDR2 FYNNEI. The CDR3 has 14 amino acids. Between the trimmed V and J ends, which lost 4 bases and 5 bases, there was a span of 11 bases. The CDR3 protein is CASSGESRTGELFF. In DNA, the CDR3 is TGTGCCAGCAGTGGAGAGAGTAGGACCGGGGAGCTGTTTTTT.

The CDR3 region is CASSGTRGGYNEQFF. Here the CDR3 DNA reads TGTGCCAGCAGTGGAACTCGCGGTGGGTACAATGAGCAGTTCTTC. This chain joins TRBV2 and TRBJ2-1, with unresolved D. CDR1 is SNHLY and CDR2 is FYNNEI in the germline V gene. This CDR3 region has 15 residues. The V gene lost 4 bases and the J gene lost 4 bases, with 14 bases spanning the gap.

This clone was seen ten or more times. The chain recombines TRBV19 with TRBJ2-3; TRBD2 matches at 12 bases. V gave up 9 bases and J gave up 4 bases; unmatched junction bases: 8. There are 15 residues in the CDR3. Germline-derived CDR1 and CDR2 are LNHDA and SQIVND (reference sequence). The CDR3 reads CASGLLAGGADTQYF. Here the CDR3 DNA reads TGTGCCAGCGGCTTACTAGCGGGGGGTGCAGATACGCAGTATTTT.

In its sample, this clone was seen a few times. The chain is built from TRBV7-3 and TRBJ1-1; the D is unclear. The ends were cut back, 5 bases at V and 0 bases at J, with 7 bases in the middle. Germline V lookup: CDR1 SGHTA, CDR2 FQGTGA. The CDR3 covers 13 residues. The CDR3 protein is CASSPGMNTEAFF. DNA for the CDR3: TGTGCCAGCAGCCCCGGGATGAACACTGAAGCTTTCTTT.

The chain is built from TRBV3-1 (or the pseudogene TRBV3-2) and TRBJ1-5; D perhaps matches TRBD1 (6 bases). CDR3 size: 14 residues. The germline V gene encodes CDR1 LGHDT and CDR2 YNNKEL (reference sequence). The V end was cut by 4 bases, the J end by 3 bases, with 10 bases between. The CDR3 spells CASSLGQYNQPQHF. The CDR3 bases are TGTGCCAGCAGCCTCGGACAGTACAATCAGCCCCAGCATTTT.